Below are 16 T cell receptor beta chains sequenced from a single sample in a study of blood T cell repertoires in COVID-19. The table came from immunoSEQ multiplex PCR; TCRdb's copy has only in-frame clones and leaves some out. The sample lists a few hundred thousand clones; about nine tenths were seen once. Sequenced: PBMCs or T cells enriched from blood (not recorded which). Source of these receptors: a human donor in a cohort exposed to, infected with or recovered from COVID-19 (not recorded which). The donor label of this sample is uncertain.

Concerning this clone itself: The same CDR3 is also encoded by other DNA sequences in this sample. The chain has TRBV9 and TRBJ1-2; 8 nucleotides line up with TRBD1. Germline assignment: CDR1 SGDLS and CDR2 YYNGEE. V lost 0 bases to trimming and J lost 5 bases; unmatched junction nucleotides: 0. This CDR3 is built from 13 residues. The CDR3 DNA reads TGTGCCAGCAGCGTAGGACAGGGGTATGGCTACACCTTC. Translation: CASSVGQGYGYTF. Full variable domain (remainder filled in from reference TRBV9 and TRBJ1-2): DSGVTQTPKHLITATGQRVTLRCSPRSGDLSVYWYQQSLDQGLQFLIQYYNGEERAKGNILERFSAQQFPDLHSELNLSSLELGDSALYFCASSVGQGYGYTFGSGTRLTVV.

In the case of this clone: This specimen includes other DNA sequences encoding the same CDR3. The chain couples TRBV5-1 to TRBJ2-3; 15 bases line up with TRBD2. V trimming: 4 bases; J trimming: 3 bases; junction bases outside the gene matches: 3. The CDR3 has 16 residues. Per germline, CDR1 SGHRS and CDR2 YFSETQ. The CDR3 nucleotides are TGCGCCAGCAGCCCAGGGACTAGCGGGGGGACAGATACGCAGTATTTT. The encoded protein is CASSPGTSGGTDTQYF.

The gene calls are TRBV9 and TRBJ1-5, with TRBD1 identical over 9 bases. Germline assignment: CDR1 SGDLS and CDR2 YYNGEE. V dropped 3 bases and J dropped 5; count of bases not matched to a gene: 0. The CDR3 is made up of 13 amino acids. DNA for the CDR3: TGTGCCAGCAGCGGGACAGGGGATCAGCCCCAGCATTTT. It yields the protein CASSGTGDQPQHF.

The genes are TRBV6-5 and TRBJ1-3; tentatively, D is TRBD1 (5 bases). CDR1 MNHEY and CDR2 SVGAGI come from the germline V gene. The CDR3 totals 12 residues. V lost 5 bases and J 3 bases, leaving 5 bases between the germline ends. The CDR3 loop reads CASSQGGNTIYF. CDR3 DNA: TGTGCCAGCAGTCAGGGTGGAAACACCATATATTTT.

This chain links TRBV30 with TRBJ1-2; TRBD1 agrees at 8 bases. CDR1 is GTSNPN, CDR2 SVGIG, per germline (reference sequence). With V trimmed by 5 bases and J by 3 bases, 5 bases remained unmatched. This CDR3 is built from 13 residues. The chain's CDR3 is CAWAGGADYGYTF. DNA for the CDR3: TGTGCCTGGGCAGGGGGCGCAGACTATGGCTACACCTTC.

This clone has more than one count but fewer than ten. The CDR3, as DNA: TGTGCCAGCAGGGGGACTAGCGGGGCCGCCTACGAGCAGTACTTC. This sequence encodes CASRGTSGAAYEQYF. The V and J genes are TRBV21-1 and TRBJ2-7; no check of the table's D call, TRBD2, against the DNA was made. TRBV21-1 is an annotated pseudogene. The CDR3 consists of 15 residues.

The J gene is TRBJ2-5, the V gene TRBV5-1, with D perhaps TRBD2 (5 bases). CDR1 is SGHRS and CDR2 is YFSETQ in the germline V gene. Trimming removed 5 bases from V and 5 bases from J, with 16 bases in between. This CDR3 spans 14 amino acids. CDR3 residues: CASRGITGGETQYF. CDR3 in DNA: TGCGCCAGCAGGGGGATAACCGGCGGGGAGACCCAGTACTTC.

The V gene is TRBV27, the J gene TRBJ1-1, with 10 bases aligning to TRBD1. Trimming at V came to 4 bases and at J to 4 bases, leaving 6 bases not matched to a gene. Per germline, CDR1 MNHEY and CDR2 SMNVEV (reference sequence). The CDR3 has 15 residues. The CDR3 reads CASSSTGQGVTEAFF. The CDR3 DNA follows: TGTGCCAGCAGTTCAACCGGACAGGGGGTCACTGAAGCTTTCTTT.

For the CDR3, the DNA is TGCGCCAGCAGCCTAGGTGGGGAGTCTGGAAACACCATATATTTT. This gives the protein CASSLGGESGNTIYF. The chain uses TRBV4-1 and TRBJ1-3, with unresolved D. The CDR3 extends over 15 amino acids. Germline-derived CDR1 and CDR2 are MGHRA and YSYEKL. V lost 4 bases and J lost 1, with 11 bases in between.

This chain uses TRBV7-2 with TRBJ1-5; TRBD1 matches at 9 bases. CDR1 and CDR2 (germline): SGHTA, FQGNSA. Unmatched junction bases numbered 3, after V lost 5 bases and J lost 1 base. The CDR3 covers 15 residues. DNA of the CDR3: TGTGCCAGCAGCCAGGGACAGGGAAGCAATCAGCCCCAGCATTTT. As protein: CASSQGQGSNQPQHF.

The CDR3 reads CASSLERRGRMNTEAFF. The CDR3 DNA reads as TGTGCCAGCAGCTTGGAGAGGAGAGGGCGGATGAACACTGAAGCTTTCTTT. The rearrangement uses TRBV5-4 and TRBJ1-1; the D is unclear. V was cut by 0 bases and J by 0 bases, with 15 bases left in between. The CDR3 has 17 residues. Germline V CDR1 and CDR2: SGHNT, YYREEE (reference sequence).

J is TRBJ1-1 and V is TRBV4-1; no clear D. Germline V gives CDR1 MGHRA, CDR2 YSYEKL. The CDR3 is made up of 14 amino acids. Trimming shortened V by 3 bases and J by 3 bases, and 11 bases separated the two germline ends. CDR3 residues: CASSQGRRDTEAFF. The CDR3 bases are TGCGCCAGCAGCCAGGGGAGGAGAGACACTGAAGCTTTCTTT.

The rearrangement uses TRBV11-1 and TRBJ2-5; 7 nucleotides line up with TRBD2. Germline V gives CDR1 SGHAT, CDR2 FQDESV (reference sequence). The CDR3 has 13 residues. J lost 1 base, V lost 5 bases, and 1 base had no gene match. CDR3 region: CASSGGGQETQYF. The CDR3 coding sequence is TGTGCCAGCAGCGGCGGGGGCCAAGAGACCCAGTACTTC.

V and J are TRBV5-1 and TRBJ1-1, with a weak D call TRBD1 (5 bases). Per germline, CDR1 SGHRS and CDR2 YFSETQ. This CDR3 is built from 15 residues. V was clipped by 2 bases and J by 1 base, with 12 bases between them. For the CDR3, the DNA is TGCGCCAGCAGCTTAACGGCAGGGCCGAACACTGAAGCTTTCTTT. This sequence encodes CASSLTAGPNTEAFF.

The chain is built from TRBV14 and TRBJ2-3; TRBD1 is a possible D gene (6 bases). The CDR3 has 16 amino acids. CDR1 is SGHDN, CDR2 FVKESK, per germline. With 0 bases removed from V and 6 bases from J, the gap between germline ends came to 16 bases. CDR3 DNA: TGTGCCAGCAGCCAAGAGAAGTACAGGGCGCCCGATACGCAGTATTTT. Its translation is CASSQEKYRAPDTQYF.

The J gene is TRBJ2-1, the V gene TRBV24-1; no clear D gene. V was cut by 4 bases and J by 5 bases, with 8 bases left in between. This CDR3 has 13 amino acids. Germline V gene sequence: CDR1 KGHDR, CDR2 SFDVKD. CDR3 protein: CATSDLFHNEQFF. For the CDR3, the DNA is TGTGCCACCAGTGACCTATTTCACAATGAGCAGTTCTTC.